These T cell receptor beta chains were read from a single sample in a study of identical twins. TCRdb re-derived calls from the 5' RACE reads in MiXCR, one entry per CDR3 protein. Among hundreds of thousands of distinct CDR3 sequences listed, 5.5% to 8% were seen once. This sample was also put to use in a study of yellow fever vaccine responses in identical twins.

Sample: memory (CD45RO+) T cells sorted from blood. Receptor source: a young woman in good health. The CDR3 runs from the conserved cysteine through the conserved F or W. The D gene is left open where the match is weak. Rows may omit the clone size; those that give it use once, few, many or a size class.

V	J	size	D	CDR3	DNA
TRBV10-3	TRBJ2-3	many	-	CAISESMLDTQYF	TGTGCCATCAGTGAGTCGATGCTGGATACGCAGTATTTT
TRBV10-3	TRBJ1-5	-	TRBD1	CAITNDRVNQPQHF	TGTGCCATCACCAACGACAGGGTCAATCAGCCCCAGCATTTT
TRBV7-9	TRBJ2-1	-	-	CASSSGVGQGAF	-
TRBV20-1	TRBJ2-1	-	TRBD2	CSATSGSSSEQFF	TGCAGTGCAACTAGCGGGAGTAGCAGTGAGCAGTTCTTC
TRBV7-2	TRBJ1-1	few	TRBD1	CASSSPRQGGIEAFF	TGTGCCAGCAGCTCCCCCAGACAGGGTGGGATTGAAGCTTTCTTT
TRBV20-1	TRBJ2-5	many	TRBD2	CSATGTSGNQETQYF	TGCAGTGCTACCGGGACTAGCGGGAACCAAGAGACCCAGTACTTC
TRBV7-8	TRBJ2-6	-	TRBD2	CASSQGTSGITSGANVLTF	TGTGCCAGCAGCCAAGGGACTAGCGGCATTACCTCTGGGGCCAACGTCCTGACTTTC
TRBV6-6	TRBJ2-5	-	-	CASSPRTKETQYF	TGTGCCAGCAGTCCTAGGACCAAAGAGACCCAGTACTTC
TRBV7-9	TRBJ2-1	many	-	CASSREQAYNEQFF	TGTGCCAGCAGCCGAGAGCAAGCCTACAATGAGCAGTTCTTC
TRBV29-1	TRBJ2-1	many	-	CSVDPQRNEQFF	TGCAGCGTTGACCCCCAGCGGAATGAGCAGTTCTTC
TRBV7-8	TRBJ2-3	few	TRBD2	CASSPRRGGAPDTQYF	TGTGCCAGCAGCCCCCGGCGCGGGGGGGCTCCAGATACGCAGTATTTT
TRBV4-1	TRBJ1-4	many	-	CASSQGNRAGEKLFF	TGCGCCAGCAGCCAAGGGAACCGGGCGGGGGAAAAACTGTTTTTT
TRBV20-1	TRBJ2-3	-	-	CSARSGLTDTQYF	TGCAGTGCTAGGAGTGGGCTCACAGATACGCAGTATTTT
TRBV10-1	TRBJ1-2	few	-	CASSGRADYGYTF	TGCGCCAGCAGTGGCCGGGCGGACTATGGCTACACCTTC
TRBV6-5	TRBJ2-3	-	TRBD2	CASSYLTSGRADTQYF	TGTGCCAGCAGTTACTTGACCAGCGGGAGGGCAGATACGCAGTATTTT
TRBV3-1	TRBJ2-6	few	-	CASSQGLSGSGANVLTF	TGTGCCAGCAGCCAAGGACTCTCAGGGTCTGGGGCCAACGTCCTGACTTTC
TRBV12-3/TRBV12-4	TRBJ2-2	many	-	CASSLPPGELFF	TGTGCCAGCAGTTTACCCCCGGGGGAGCTGTTTTTT
TRBV29-1	TRBJ2-1	-	-	CSAWNYNEQFF	TGCAGCGCTTGGAACTACAATGAGCAGTTCTTC
TRBV2	TRBJ2-1	few	-	CASRLRQSSYNEQFF	TGTGCCAGCAGGCTGAGACAGAGCTCCTACAATGAGCAGTTCTTC
TRBV5-1	TRBJ2-2	many	-	CASREDKTGELFF	TGCGCCAGCCGGGAAGATAAGACCGGGGAGCTGTTTTTT
TRBV3-1	TRBJ1-6	-	-	CASSQGGRSSSPLHF	TGTGCCAGCAGCCAAGGCGGGAGATCGAGTTCACCCCTCCACTTT
TRBV19	TRBJ1-1	-	-	CASRANREAGEAFF	TGTGCCAGTAGAGCCAACAGGGAAGCGGGAGAAGCTTTCTTT